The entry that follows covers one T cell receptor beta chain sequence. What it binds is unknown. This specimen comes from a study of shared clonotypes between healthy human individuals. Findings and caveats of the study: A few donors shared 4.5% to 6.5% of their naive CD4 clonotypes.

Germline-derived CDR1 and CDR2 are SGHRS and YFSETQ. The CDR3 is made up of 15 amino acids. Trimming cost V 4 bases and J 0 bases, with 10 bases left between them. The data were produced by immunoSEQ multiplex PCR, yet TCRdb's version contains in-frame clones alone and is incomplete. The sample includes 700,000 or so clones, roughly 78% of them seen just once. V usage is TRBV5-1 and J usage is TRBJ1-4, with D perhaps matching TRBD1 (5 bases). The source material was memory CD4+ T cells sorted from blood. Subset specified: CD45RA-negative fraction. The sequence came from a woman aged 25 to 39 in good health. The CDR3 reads CASSIGGATNEKLFF. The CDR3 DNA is TGCGCCAGCAGCATCGGGGGTGCAACTAATGAAAAACTGTTTTTT. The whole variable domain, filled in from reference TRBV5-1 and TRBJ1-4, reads KAGVTQTPRYLIKTRGQQVTLSCSPISGHRSVSWYQQTPGQGLQFLFEYFSETQRNKGNFPGRFSGRQFSNSRSEMNVSTLELGDSALYLCASSIGGATNEKLFFGSGTQLSVL.